These T cell receptor beta chains were read from a single sample in a study of T cells in Graves' hyperthyroidism and ophthalmopathy. TCRdb passed the multiplex PCR reads through MiXCR, listing each CDR3 protein once. The profile shows about 500,000 distinct CDR3 sequences, 14% of them singletons. The source material was blood. Receptors originate from a woman aged 18-29 years with Graves' hyperthyroidism. Each CDR3 is given with its conserved first and last residue. The order of the fields is D gene, V gene, J gene, clone size, CDR3 protein, CDR3 DNA. The D gene is left open where the match is weak. Size is stated for part of the rows, as once, few or many counts, or as a class when the clone is expanded.

>TRBD2|TRBV5-1|TRBJ2-1|NA
CASSLPSGSINEQFF
TGCGCCAGCAGCTTACCTAGCGGGAGTATTAATGAGCAGTTCTTC
>NA|TRBV3-1|TRBJ2-1|few
CASSQDLTGRRFF
TGTGCCAGCAGCCAAGATCTGACGGGGCGCCGGTTCTTC
>TRBD1|TRBV28|TRBJ1-1|NA
CASSSGQGVMNTEAFF
TGTGCCAGCAGTTCGGGACAGGGGGTGATGAACACTGAAGCTTTCTTT
>NA|TRBV20-1|TRBJ2-7|NA
CSARGGDRSYEQYF
TGCAGTGCTAGGGGGGGGGACAGGTCGTACGAGCAGTACTTC
>NA|TRBV13|TRBJ1-4|many
CASGRGRLNEKLFF
TGTGCCAGCGGGCGGGGAAGACTCAATGAAAAACTGTTTTTT
>TRBD2|TRBV5-1|TRBJ2-1|few
CASSPLAGGSSYNEQFF
TGCGCCAGCAGCCCTCTAGCGGGAGGGTCTAGTTACAATGAGCAGTTCTTC
>NA|TRBV18|TRBJ2-5|many
CASSPVTEQETQYF
TGTGCCAGCTCACCAGTCACAGAGCAAGAGACCCAGTACTTC
>NA|TRBV28|TRBJ1-2|NA
CASHQPYPDSYGYTF
TGTGCCAGCCACCAGCCCTATCCCGACAGCTATGGCTACACCTTC
>NA|TRBV12-3/TRBV12-4|TRBJ1-1|many
CASSPERYTEAFF
TGTGCCAGCAGTCCGGAGAGGTACACTGAAGCTTTCTTT
>NA|TRBV9|TRBJ1-4|many
CASSPRVGSNEKLFF
TGTGCCAGCAGCCCTAGGGTGGGGTCGAATGAAAAACTGTTTTTT
>TRBD2|TRBV6-1|TRBJ2-1|many
CASSSDDWTSGALEQFF
TGTGCCAGCAGTTCCGATGATTGGACTAGCGGGGCCCTTGAGCAGTTCTTC
>NA|TRBV28|TRBJ2-1|NA
CASSFRRQLDEQFF
TGTGCCAGCAGTTTCCGCCGACAGCTCGATGAGCAGTTCTTC
>TRBD2|TRBV27|TRBJ2-1|many
CASSFGRGEYNEQFF
TGTGCCAGCAGCTTCGGGCGGGGGGAATACAATGAGCAGTTCTTC
>TRBD2|TRBV6-1|TRBJ2-3|many
CASSDGTSGTDTQYF
TGTGCCAGCAGTGACGGGACTAGCGGCACAGATACGCAGTATTTT
>TRBD2|TRBV27|TRBJ2-5|many
CASSFKGLAQTQYF
TGTGCCAGCAGTTTCAAGGGACTAGCCCAGACCCAGTACTTC
>TRBD2|TRBV7-9|TRBJ2-1|many
CASSPGTSRNEQFF
TGTGCCAGCAGCCCCGGGACTAGTCGCAATGAGCAGTTCTTC
>NA|TRBV12-3/TRBV12-4|TRBJ1-2|many
CASSPKPGLNSYDYTF
TGTGCCAGCAGTCCGAAACCGGGACTCAACTCCTATGACTACACCTTC
>NA|TRBV29-1|TRBJ2-1|many
CSVDGIAAGSYNEQFF
TGCAGCGTTGATGGGATTGCGGCCGGCTCCTACAATGAGCAGTTCTTC